One sample yielded the 25 T cell receptor beta chains listed below, sequenced in a study of T cell responses to AZD1222 COVID-19 vaccine. The table came from immunoSEQ multiplex PCR; TCRdb's copy has only in-frame clones and leaves some out. Among 110,000 to 150,000 clones listed, approximately 90% were seen once. The sequences come from peripheral blood, collected on day 0 of AZD1222 vaccination. The receptors stem from an adult in good health.

J is TRBJ2-3 and V is TRBV9; a possible D gene is TRBD2 (5 bases). Trimming took 4 bases from V and 3 from J, leaving 15 bases between them. Germline lookup yields CDR1 SGDLS and CDR2 YYNGEE. CDR3 length equals 15 residues. The CDR3 is CASSPQLVMTDTQYF. In nucleotides, the CDR3 is TGTGCCAGCAGCCCGCAACTAGTAATGACAGATACGCAGTATTTT. Based on the CDR3 plus reference TRBV9 and TRBJ2-3, the full variable domain is DSGVTQTPKHLITATGQRVTLRCSPRSGDLSVYWYQQSLDQGLQFLIQYYNGEERAKGNILERFSAQQFPDLHSELNLSSLELGDSALYFCASSPQLVMTDTQYFGPGTRLTVL.

V gene TRBV24-1 combines with J gene TRBJ1-1; D gene uncertain. CDR1 KGHDR and CDR2 SFDVKD come from the germline V gene. V gave up 10 bases and J gave up 5 bases, with 10 bases separating them. The CDR3 runs to 11 residues. DNA of the CDR3: TGTGCCACTATGTCGGGTACTGAAGCTTTCTTT. This translates into CATMSGTEAFF.

The rearrangement links TRBV6-5 to TRBJ1-4; D gene ambiguous. Germline V lookup: CDR1 MNHEY, CDR2 SVGAGI. V lost 2 bases to trimming and J lost 8 bases, with 9 bases between them. CDR3 length: 13 residues. CDR3 DNA sequence: TGTGCCAGCAGTTACCCCGGGCCCGAAAAACTGTTTTTT. It is translated as CASSYPGPEKLFF.

The chain couples TRBV11-2 to TRBJ1-2; possibly TRBD1 for D (5 bases). Trimming cost V 5 bases and J 6 bases, with 13 bases left between them. The CDR3 runs to 13 residues. Looked up from germline, CDR1 is SGHAT and CDR2 is FQNNGV. CDR3 region: CASSAGTLHGYTF. The DNA for the CDR3 is TGTGCCAGCAGCGCCGGGACTTTACATGGCTACACCTTC.

The chain has TRBV28 and TRBJ1-4; D remains unclear. CDR1 MDHEN and CDR2 SYDVKM come from the germline V gene. CDR3 length: 14 amino acids. The V end was cut by 7 bases, the J end by 8 bases, with 17 bases between. Here the CDR3 DNA reads TGTGCCAGCAATCGCGGGCAACCGGAAGAAAAACTGTTTTTT. Protein sequence: CASNRGQPEEKLFF.

V is TRBV18 and J is TRBJ2-3; TRBD1 agrees at 7 bases. This CDR3 has 15 residues. From germline, CDR1 is KGHSH and CDR2 LQKENI. V lost 3 bases to trimming and J lost 0 bases; unmatched junction nucleotides: 3. CDR3 sequence: CASSPGQPSTDTQYF. The CDR3 region has the DNA TGTGCCAGCTCACCGGGACAGCCTAGCACAGATACGCAGTATTTT.

The chain uses TRBV7-5 and TRBJ2-7; TRBD2, as called in the table, went unchecked against the DNA. TRBV7-5 is a recognized pseudogene. This CDR3 spans 13 amino acids. CDR3 protein: CVRSLRLESEQYF. In nucleotides, the CDR3 is TGTGTCAGAAGCTTGAGACTCGAATCGGAGCAGTACTTC.

This rearrangement joins TRBV12-3 or TRBV12-4 to TRBJ2-7; D is undetermined. CDR3 length equals 12 residues. The V end lost 3 bases, the J end lost 10 bases, and 13 bases lay between the germline ends. CDR3 protein: CASSFGTTLQYF. CDR3 nucleotide sequence: TGTGCCAGCAGTTTTGGAACGACCCTACAGTACTTC.

The J gene is TRBJ2-3, the V gene TRBV3-1 (or the pseudogene TRBV3-2), with D unresolved. The V and J ends lost 3 bases and 6 bases respectively, with 10 bases between them. CDR3 size: 13 residues. The germline V gene has CDR1 LGHDT and CDR2 YNNKEL (reference sequence). CDR3 nucleotides: TGTGCCAGCAGCCAGACCTTCAGGGATACGCAGTATTTT. It translates to CASSQTFRDTQYF.

V gene TRBV19 combines with J gene TRBJ2-1; D ambiguous. The germline V and J ends were trimmed by 3 bases and 8 bases, with 8 bases remaining between them. Germline assignment: CDR1 LNHDA and CDR2 SQIVND (reference sequence). The CDR3 spans 12 residues. CDR3 in amino acids: CASSMIMHEQFF. The CDR3 DNA follows: TGTGCCAGTAGTATGATCATGCATGAGCAGTTCTTC.

The rearrangement joins TRBV27 to TRBJ1-2; D is unclear. Germline V CDR1 and CDR2: MNHEY, SMNVEV (reference sequence). V was clipped by 7 bases and J by 0 bases, with 6 bases between them. This CDR3 region has 12 residues. CDR3 nucleotides: TGTGCCAGCAAGTCCCCTAACTATGGCTACACCTTC. Encoded protein: CASKSPNYGYTF.

This rearrangement joins TRBV15 to TRBJ2-5, with TRBD1 matching over 7 bases. The CDR3 has 15 amino acids. V trimming: 0 bases; J trimming: 5 bases; junction bases outside the gene matches: 6. From germline, CDR1 is LNHNV and CDR2 YYDKDF (reference sequence). CDR3 residues: CATSRETGWQETQYF. The CDR3 DNA reads TGTGCCACCAGCAGAGAGACAGGGTGGCAGGAGACCCAGTACTTC. The variable domain in full, completed from reference TRBV15 and TRBJ2-5, reads DAMVIQNPRYQVTQFGKPVTLSCSQTLNHNVMYWYQQKSSQAPKLLFHYYDKDFNNEADTPDNFQSRRPNTSFCFLDIRSPGLGDTAMYLCATSRETGWQETQYFGPGTRLLVL.

The chain couples TRBV15 to TRBJ2-7; D remains ambiguous. The CDR3 sequence is 14 residues long. Trimming shortened V by 2 bases and J by 6 bases, and 14 bases separated the two germline ends. Germline CDR1 reads LNHNV; CDR2 reads YYDKDF (reference sequence). The CDR3 here is CATSRLLLGPEQYF. The CDR3 DNA is TGTGCCACCAGCAGACTACTTTTAGGCCCCGAGCAGTACTTC.

This chain joins TRBV16 and TRBJ2-3; D is ambiguous. The CDR3 has 14 amino acids. The germline V gene has CDR1 KGHSY and CDR2 FQNENV. The V end was cut by 2 bases, the J end by 0 bases, with 6 bases between. The CDR3 nucleotides read TGTGCCAGCAGCCAACTATTTAGCACAGATACGCAGTATTTT. It yields the protein CASSQLFSTDTQYF.

In DNA form, the CDR3 reads TGTGCCTGGAGTGTACTATCGCCGAATGAGCAGTTCTTC. Its translation: CAWSVLSPNEQFF. V is TRBV30 and J is TRBJ2-1; D is undetermined. Trimming cost V 0 bases and J 7 bases, with 10 bases left between them. The CDR3 has 13 amino acids. Germline CDR1 GTSNPN, CDR2 SVGIG (reference sequence).

CDR3 coding DNA: TGTGCCAGCAGTGACGGGAGCGGGGTAGCCAATGAGCAGTTCTTC. Its translation is CASSDGSGVANEQFF. The rearrangement uses TRBV6-4 and TRBJ2-1; 7 nucleotides agree with TRBD2. Unmatched junction bases numbered 7, after V lost 2 bases and J lost 6 bases. The CDR3 is made up of 15 amino acids. The V gene's germline CDR1 is MRHNA and CDR2 SNTAGT.

The V and J genes are TRBV6-5 and TRBJ2-4; the D gene could be TRBD1 or TRBD2 (6 bases each). The CDR3 covers 14 residues. Trimming took off 6 bases at V and 4 bases at J, with 13 bases between the two ends. CDR1 is MNHEY and CDR2 is SVGAGI in the germline V gene. The CDR3 is CASRTTGAKNIQYF. The CDR3 region has the DNA TGTGCCAGCAGGACGACGGGGGCTAAAAACATTCAGTACTTC.

The chain employs TRBV18 and TRBJ2-5; D is uncertain. This CDR3 has 15 amino acids. Germline CDR1 is KGHSH and CDR2 is LQKENI. V lost 3 bases, J lost 1 base, and 12 bases lay in between. Here the CDR3 DNA reads TGTGCCAGCTCACCTACCAGCGCGTTCCAAGAGACCCAGTACTTC. Its translation is CASSPTSAFQETQYF.

The J gene is TRBJ2-1, the V gene TRBV12-5; TRBD2 aligns across 8 bases. Germline V gene sequence: CDR1 LGHNT, CDR2 FRNRAP. The CDR3 runs to 17 residues. Losses at the gene ends were 0 bases for V and 2 bases for J; bases not matched to a gene: 6. DNA for the CDR3: TGTGCTAGTGGTTTGGTACACGGGAGGGTCACCTACAATGAGCAGTTCTTC. Residues: CASGLVHGRVTYNEQFF.

J is TRBJ2-1 and V is TRBV7-2, with a possible D match to TRBD2 (6 bases). CDR3 length equals 17 residues. Germline CDR1 and CDR2: SGHTA and FQGNSA. Trimming removed 1 base at V and 8 bases at J, with 21 bases between. CDR3 bases: TGTGCCAGCAGCTTAGTTGTCGGAGGGAGCGTAATCCATGAGCAGTTCTTC. Translating gives CASSLVVGGSVIHEQFF.

This clone appeared a single time. The sample has other DNA sequences that encode this CDR3 too. The V call is TRBV27, the J call TRBJ1-4, with no clear D. V lost 3 bases and J 8 bases, leaving 7 bases between the germline ends. There are 12 residues in the CDR3. CDR1 MNHEY and CDR2 SMNVEV come from the germline V gene (reference sequence). CDR3 sequence: CASSLRGEKLFF. The CDR3 bases are TGTGCCAGCAGTTTGAGAGGAGAAAAACTGTTTTTT.

The chain links TRBV10-2 to TRBJ1-5, with D possibly TRBD1 on 5 matching bases. The CDR3 spans 16 residues. Trimming pared 7 bases from V and 1 base from J, leaving 17 bases between. The V gene's germline CDR1 is WSHSY and CDR2 SAAADI. CDR3 residues: CASTPTGGMSNQPQHF. CDR3 sequence (DNA): TGCGCCAGCACCCCCACCGGGGGTATGAGCAATCAGCCCCAGCATTTT.

The gene calls are TRBV7-6 and TRBJ2-1, with 14 bases that match TRBD2. Per the germline V gene, CDR1 is SGHVS and CDR2 is FNYEAQ. The CDR3 is 18 amino acids. Unmatched junction bases numbered 6, after V lost 5 bases and J lost 0 bases. The DNA of the CDR3 is TGTGCCAGCAGCCTAGGACTAGCGGGAGGACGCTCCTACAATGAGCAGTTCTTC. Encoded protein: CASSLGLAGGRSYNEQFF.

The J gene is TRBJ2-1, the V gene TRBV4-2; TRBD1 or TRBD2 may be the D gene (5 bases each). V lost 3 bases and J lost 0, with 12 bases in between. Germline V gene sequence: CDR1 LGHNA, CDR2 YNFKEQ. The CDR3 totals 16 residues. DNA for the CDR3: TGTGCCAGCAGCCACGGGACGGGGAGCTCCTACAATGAGCAGTTCTTC. Translated, it gives CASSHGTGSSYNEQFF.

The rearrangement uses TRBV9 and TRBJ2-1; 9 bases agree with TRBD1. In germline, CDR1 is SGDLS, CDR2 YYNGEE. The CDR3 totals 15 residues. Trimming cost V 4 bases and J 7 bases; bases outside gene matches: 9. The CDR3 nucleotides are TGTGCCAGCAGCAGCCGGGACAGGGTCTGGAATGAGCAGTTCTTC. This gives the protein CASSSRDRVWNEQFF.